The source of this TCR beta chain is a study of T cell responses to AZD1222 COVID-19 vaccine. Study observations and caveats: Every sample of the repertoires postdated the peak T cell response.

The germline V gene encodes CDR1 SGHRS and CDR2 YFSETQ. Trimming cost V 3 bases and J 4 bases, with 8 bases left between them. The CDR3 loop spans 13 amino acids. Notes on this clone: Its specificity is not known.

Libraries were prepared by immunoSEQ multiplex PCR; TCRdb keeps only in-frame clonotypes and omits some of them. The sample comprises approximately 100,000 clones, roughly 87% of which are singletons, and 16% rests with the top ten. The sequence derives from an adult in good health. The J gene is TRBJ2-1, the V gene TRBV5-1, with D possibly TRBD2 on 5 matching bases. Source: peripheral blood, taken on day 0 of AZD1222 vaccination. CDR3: CASSYGNYNEQFF. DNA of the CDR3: TGCGCCAGCAGCTACGGGAATTACAATGAGCAGTTCTTC.